This TCR beta chain was captured in a study of T cell responses to AZD1222 COVID-19 vaccine. Study-wide results and limits: Two doses of AZD1222 preceded a rise in Spike-specific TCR breadth and depth.

Profiled with immunoSEQ multiplex PCR; TCRdb holds only in-frame clones, not every one. The table has around 160,000 clones, about nine tenths seen once. With 0 bases clipped from V and 1 base from J, the junction kept 7 bases outside the gene matches. This CDR3 has 19 amino acids. CDR1 is SGHRS and CDR2 is YFSETQ in the germline V gene. This clone was seen just once. As yet, its antigen is unknown. The chain uses TRBV5-1 and TRBJ2-1, with TRBD2 identical over 13 bases. The receptor comes from an adult in good health. This specimen consisted of peripheral blood, obtained on day 0 of AZD1222 vaccination. The CDR3 nucleotides are TGCGCCAGCAGCTTGGCCCGGACTAGCGGGAGCCCTTCCTACAATGAGCAGTTCTTC. Amino acids: CASSLARTSGSPSYNEQFF. Variable domain in full (rest from reference TRBV5-1 and TRBJ2-1): KAGVTQTPRYLIKTRGQQVTLSCSPISGHRSVSWYQQTPGQGLQFLFEYFSETQRNKGNFPGRFSGRQFSNSRSEMNVSTLELGDSALYLCASSLARTSGSPSYNEQFFGPGTRLTVL.